A selection of T cell receptor beta chains follows, all from one sample in a study of T cells in Graves' hyperthyroidism and ophthalmopathy. TCRdb redid the calling of the multiplex PCR reads with MiXCR, one entry per CDR3 protein. This table holds 600,000 to 850,000 distinct CDR3 sequences, 18% found once. The sequencing input was blood. These receptors originate from a woman aged 50 to 60 with Graves' hyperthyroidism that later progressed to Graves' ophthalmopathy. CDR3s include the opening cysteine and the closing phenylalanine or tryptophan.

TRBV6-1 | CASSGTVSYNEQFF
TRBV2 | CASIRESSYNEQFF
TRBV13 | CASSVAGGERTDTQYF
TRBV2 | CASSLVFDRSNTGELFF
TRBV20-1 | CSAREPSGRADTQYF
TRBV7-7 | CASSLRGRSEQFF
TRBV20-1 | CSAILGPNTGELFF
TRBV5-1 | CASSLTTRDRGVTEAFF
TRBV20-1 | CSATRAHGAGELFF
TRBV2 | CASSADRTLREQYF
TRBV10-3 | CAISESTGGPNQPQHF
TRBV7-9 | CASTGQGNNEQYF
TRBV12-3/TRBV12-4 | CASSSQRRGEQYF
TRBV27 | CASSSSFVGTDTQYF
TRBV5-1 | CASVKISSGLATDTQYF